The clone carrying this T cell receptor beta chain has just a few counts. Its antigen is not identified. TCRdb processed the RT-PCR reads anew with MiXCR; each CDR3 protein has one entry. The data show around 650,000 distinct CDR3 sequences, with around a sixth seen just once and 9.5% to 13% held by the top ten. The ends lost 5 bases at V and 4 bases at J; junction bases unmatched: 5. The CDR3 is made up of 14 amino acids. Germline-derived CDR1 and CDR2 are LNHDA and SQIVND (reference sequence). The data are from a study of response to subunit inactivated influenza vaccine. Regarding the study as a whole: Authors proposed each seasonal influenza vaccination draws in few new T cells.

V gene TRBV19 combines with J gene TRBJ2-7, with 10 positions matching TRBD2. Source: PBMCs from blood, taken 11 to 12 days after vaccination. This receptor was obtained from a man between 50 and 59 years old who received an inactivated influenza vaccine. DNA for the CDR3: TGTGCCAGTAGTGGCCTAGCGGGAGAATACGAGCAGTACTTC. The encoded protein is CASSGLAGEYEQYF.